This section outlines one TCR beta chain sequence together with its context. This clonotype showed up just a few times. Its antigen specificity is not known. Per-base qualities were not stored, and no clone one base away is much larger. Ficoll-Paque density gradient centrifugation was used to isolate PBMCs. The instrument was an Illumina NovaSeq 6000. Using 5'RACE with constant-segment primers, TCRalpha and TCRbeta cDNA libraries were constructed, with sample barcodes and unique molecular identifiers added in the process. RNA was extracted from every sample with Trizol reagent. Library amplification was performed in two PCR steps, and a second sample barcode and Illumina TruSeq adapters were introduced in the second step. Libraries were sequenced on an Illumina NovaSeq with 2 x 150 bp paired-end reads. The original pipeline was this. Demultiplexing of reads and collapsing into UMI-guided consensus sequences were performed with migec v1.2.7. Using mixcr v2.1.11, UMI consensuses were aligned to TRA and TRB V and J templates and then assembled into clonotypes. Clonotypes were classified as expanded or contracted when called significant by both edgeR and NoisET, with noise models trained on biological replicates. For edgeR calls, the thresholds were a false discovery rate-adjusted p below 0.01 and a log2 fold-change of 1. As an exploratory analysis of dynamics, PCA with hierarchical clustering was applied to max-normalized trajectories of the 1000 most abundant clonotypes. Separately sequenced CD4+ and CD8+ repertoires were used to assign a CD4 or CD8 phenotype to each responding clone. TCRdb handled the public reads itself, with Q25 trimming in fastp and clone calling in MiXCR, and kept productive beta chains. Each CDR3 protein appears once, grouped with its most common genes and DNA. TCRdb's processing, not the authors' own work, is the source of the V and J calls. Here the sample has around 450,000 distinct CDR3 sequences; approximately 24% occur a single time. The ten largest clones add up to around 8.7% of the sample.

CDR3 length: 17 amino acids, cysteine to phenylalanine. CDR3 DNA only is kept here, 51 bases in frame from base 1. V lost 4 bases and J lost 2 bases; the stretch between them is 20 bases long. The germline V gene provides CDR1 MNHEY and CDR2 SVGEGT. The source of the sample is a study of T-cell memory formation after mild COVID-19 (dated by TCRdb to the early 2020s). For the wider study: TCR sequence clusters from the two donors were largely donor specific. Longitudinal TCRalpha and TCRbeta repertoire sequencing tracked T-cell clones expanding and contracting after mild COVID-19 in a couple of donors. Two young, previously healthy adult volunteers, one female and one male, were included in the cohort. Study-level results and caveats: Some responding clones were found in pre-infection memory, which suggests that pre-existing cross-reactive memory T cells took part in the SARS-CoV-2 response. Only a couple of mild cases were covered by the study, and larger cohorts that include severe cases with pre-infection samples were considered necessary. Contracting CD4+ clones were located mainly in the CM and EM memory subsets, whereas CD8+ clones were found to be enriched in EMRA. From day 15 to 85, contracting clones showed balanced CD4/CD8 phenotypes, whereas a second wave of clones that expanded from day 15 to 37 leaned towards CD4+. SARS-CoV-2 specificity was not confirmed for the second-wave clones peaking on day 37.

The receptor chain draws on TRBV6-2 or TRBV6-3 and TRBJ1-1, with an unclear D gene assignment. This clonotype was obtained from an adult woman who had mild COVID-19 (a few samples of this study predate the infection). The sample titles of this study are shuffled in the database, so cell type and time point are left out; the donor was told from shared clones. Sequencing was carried out using PBMCs or a T cell subset sorted from them (not recorded which). At the DNA level, the sequence is TGTGCCAGCAGTTGGAGTCATGAGTTGCTGGGTAACACTGAAGCTTTCTTT. The translation is CASSWSHELLGNTEAFF.